One sample yielded the 28 T cell receptor beta chains listed below, sequenced in a study of T-cell memory formation after mild COVID-19. A single record per CDR3 protein comes from TCRdb applying MiXCR to the 5' RACE reads. The sample lists about 560,000 distinct CDR3 sequences; about 20% were seen once. The sample comprised PBMCs or a T cell subset sorted from them (not recorded which). These receptors all come from an adult woman who had mild COVID-19 (a few samples of this study predate the infection). Cell type and time point are not known.

V and J are TRBV29-1 and TRBJ1-5; 7 bases are shared with TRBD1. Germline V CDR1 and CDR2: SQVTM, ANQGSEA. CDR3 length: 13 amino acids. The ends lost 4 bases at V and 6 bases at J; junction bases unmatched: 6. Here the CDR3 DNA reads TGCAGCGTTGGACAGGGTAAGGGTCAGCCCCAGCATTTT. Translated, it gives CSVGQGKGQPQHF.

This clonotype was seen a few times. This chain uses TRBV27 with TRBJ2-7; D perhaps matches TRBD1 (5 bases). Trimming left V 0 bases short and J 2 bases short, with 8 bases between. The CDR3 is 14 residues long. Germline V gives CDR1 MNHEY, CDR2 SMNVEV (reference sequence). CDR3 nucleotide sequence: TGTGCCAGCAGTTTATCCGGACACGCCTACGAGCAGTACTTC. It translates to CASSLSGHAYEQYF.

This clonotype was counted a few times. The chain employs TRBV18 and TRBJ2-1; D possibly matches TRBD1 or TRBD2 (5 bases each). V lost 3 bases, J lost 8 bases, and 17 bases lay in between. The CDR3 has 15 residues. The germline V gene encodes CDR1 KGHSH and CDR2 LQKENI. The CDR3 here is CASSPVRESQDEQFF. As DNA, the CDR3 is TGTGCCAGCTCACCGGTCAGGGAGTCGCAAGATGAGCAGTTCTTC.

J is TRBJ2-3 and V is TRBV5-1, with 9 positions matching TRBD2. The CDR3 covers 16 residues. The V gene end was trimmed by 0 bases and the J gene end by 2 bases; junction bases not matched to a gene: 4. Germline V lookup: CDR1 SGHRS, CDR2 YFSETQ. CDR3: CASSLEAGGDTDTQYF. CDR3 nucleotide sequence: TGCGCCAGCAGCTTGGAGGCGGGGGGGGACACAGATACGCAGTATTTT.

This clonotype was counted many times. The genes are TRBV7-2 and TRBJ2-1; D uncertain. Germline CDR1 reads SGHTA; CDR2 reads FQGNSA. The CDR3 sequence is 13 residues long. Trimming removed 4 bases at V and 9 bases at J, with 13 bases between. CDR3 region: CASSSGPESEQFF. The CDR3 DNA reads as TGTGCCAGCAGCTCCGGACCCGAGTCTGAGCAGTTCTTC.

With respect to this clonotype: A junction boundary mismatches the germline segment, possibly from a read error. V and J are TRBV5-5 and TRBJ2-1; maybe TRBD2 (5 bases). This CDR3 is 14 amino acids long. Germline values: CDR1 SGHKS, CDR2 YYEKEE (reference sequence). The CDR3 coding sequence is TGTGCAAGCAGCTCATTGCCCGGGAATCTTGAGCAGTTCTTC. Translated: CASSSLPGNLEQFF. Drawing the rest from reference TRBV5-5 and TRBJ2-1, the complete variable domain is DAGVTQSPTHLIKTRGQQVTLRCSPISGHKSVSWYQQVLGQGPQFIFQYYEKEERGRGNFPDRFSARQFPNYSSELNVNALLLGDSALYLCASSSLPGNLEQFFGPGTRLTVL.

This clonotype was observed a few times. This rearrangement joins TRBV19 to TRBJ1-5, with TRBD1 matching 7 bases. CDR3 size: 15 residues. J gave up 1 base and V 9 bases, and 9 bases lay outside the gene matches. Germline V CDR1 and CDR2: LNHDA, SQIVND (reference sequence). CDR3 loop: CASKYGTASNQPQHF. The CDR3 DNA is TGTGCCAGCAAGTATGGGACAGCCAGCAATCAGCCCCAGCATTTT.

The J gene is TRBJ1-2, the V gene TRBV15; D ambiguous. The CDR3 runs 12 residues. Trimming cost V 0 bases and J 5 bases, with 4 bases left between them. The germline V gene encodes CDR1 LNHNV and CDR2 YYDKDF (reference sequence). The CDR3 sequence is CATSRDGYGYTF. The CDR3 DNA reads as TGTGCCACCAGCAGAGATGGGTATGGCTACACCTTC. Drawing the rest from reference TRBV15 and TRBJ1-2, the complete variable domain is DAMVIQNPRYQVTQFGKPVTLSCSQTLNHNVMYWYQQKSSQAPKLLFHYYDKDFNNEADTPDNFQSRRPNTSFCFLDIRSPGLGDTAMYLCATSRDGYGYTFGSGTRLTVV.

The V and J genes are TRBV19 and TRBJ2-7; 8 positions agree with TRBD1. V shed 2 bases and J 4 bases; nucleotides not matched to a gene: 4. Germline lookup yields CDR1 LNHDA and CDR2 SQIVND (reference sequence). There are 14 residues in the CDR3. CDR3 residues: CASSITQGAYEQYF. DNA of the CDR3: TGTGCCAGTAGTATAACTCAGGGGGCATACGAGCAGTACTTC.

This clonotype was seen a few times. V gene TRBV4-1 combines with J gene TRBJ2-2, with 10 bases matching TRBD2. Germline CDR1 is MGHRA and CDR2 is YSYEKL. This CDR3 is built from 18 residues. The V and J ends lost 3 bases and 2 bases, in that order; junction bases with no gene match: 9. The CDR3 spells CASSHSSSGRINTGELFF. The CDR3 DNA reads TGCGCCAGCAGCCATAGCAGTAGCGGGAGGATTAACACCGGGGAGCTGTTTTTT.

This clonotype was counted between two and nine times. CDR3 nucleotides: TGTGCCAGCAGCCCCTTGTCGCAAGAGACCCAGTACTTC. Translated: CASSPLSQETQYF. The chain links TRBV9 to TRBJ2-5; D unresolved. With 4 bases removed from V and 2 bases from J, the gap between germline ends came to 9 bases. This CDR3 spans 13 amino acids. Germline CDR1 is SGDLS and CDR2 is YYNGEE.

V usage is TRBV7-3 and J usage is TRBJ1-2, with a tentative D call TRBD1 (5 bases). This CDR3 comprises 16 residues. Looked up from germline, CDR1 is SGHTA and CDR2 is FQGTGA. V was shortened by 0 bases and J by 4 bases, with 15 bases between the two germline ends. The CDR3 here is CASSLTGGGGVYGYTF. The CDR3 DNA reads TGTGCCAGCAGCTTAACGGGGGGAGGAGGCGTCTATGGCTACACCTTC.

This clonotype was recorded a few times. This chain uses TRBV20-1 with TRBJ2-3; 11 bases are shared with TRBD2. Germline V gene sequence: CDR1 DFQATT, CDR2 SNEGSKA (reference sequence). The CDR3 length is 15 residues. The junction had 11 bases not matched to a gene; V was cut back by 6 bases and J by 6 bases. DNA of the CDR3: TGCAGTGCCAGCACTAGCGGGGGAGGGCATGATACGCAGTATTTT. Encoded protein: CSASTSGGGHDTQYF.

The genes are TRBV12-3 or TRBV12-4 and TRBJ2-1, with D unclear. Deletions cut 6 bases from V and 10 bases from J, with 10 bases between. The CDR3 extends over 11 amino acids. CDR3 coding DNA: TGTGCCAGCAGCCAATCTATAGAGCAGTTCTTC. Translated, it gives CASSQSIEQFF.

V is TRBV5-1 and J is TRBJ1-6, with 8 bases matching TRBD1. CDR1 and CDR2 from the germline V gene are SGHRS and YFSETQ. This CDR3 spans 14 amino acids. V gave up 3 bases and J gave up 8 bases; unmatched junction bases: 4. CDR3 DNA sequence: TGCGCCAGCAGCTGGACAGGGCTGGATTCACCCCTCCACTTT. Its translation is CASSWTGLDSPLHF.

This chain connects TRBV7-6 to TRBJ2-5, with a possible D match to TRBD2 (6 bases). In germline, CDR1 is SGHVS, CDR2 FNYEAQ. Trimming shortened V by 7 bases and J by 2 bases, and 14 bases separated the two germline ends. The CDR3 contains 14 residues. The CDR3 sequence is CASNSSSGQETQYF. CDR3 nucleotide sequence: TGTGCCAGCAACTCCTCGAGCGGGCAAGAGACCCAGTACTTC.

This clonotype was seen only a few times. The chain combines TRBV7-6 with TRBJ2-5, with D perhaps TRBD1 (6 bases). Per the germline V gene, CDR1 is SGHVS and CDR2 is FNYEAQ. This CDR3 has 13 amino acids. V was pared by 5 bases and J by 3 bases, with 10 bases between. The CDR3 loop reads CASSQRTEETQYF. CDR3 nucleotides: TGTGCCAGCAGCCAGAGGACAGAAGAGACCCAGTACTTC. Filled out from reference TRBV7-6 and TRBJ2-5, the complete variable domain reads GAGVSQSPRYKVTKRGQDVALRCDPISGHVSLYWYRQALGQGPEFLTYFNYEAQQDKSGLPNDRFSAERPEGSISTLTIQRTEQRDSAMYRCASSQRTEETQYFGPGTRLLVL.

The chain has TRBV7-8 and TRBJ2-3; no clear D. Germline V gene lookup returns CDR1 SGHVS and CDR2 FQNEAQ. This CDR3 has 16 residues. Trimming left V 6 bases short and J 0 bases short, with 16 bases between. The CDR3 DNA reads TGTGCCAGCAGTAACCTAGGGCCGGCTAGCACAGATACGCAGTATTTT. Its protein product is CASSNLGPASTDTQYF.

The V gene is TRBV4-1, the J gene TRBJ1-5; unclear D gene. Germline V gene data show CDR1 as MGHRA and CDR2 as YSYEKL. The CDR3 runs to 16 residues. Between the trimmed V and J ends, which lost 3 bases and 0 bases, there was a span of 12 bases. CDR3 loop: CASSQELGYSNQPQHF. The CDR3, as DNA: TGCGCCAGCAGCCAGGAGTTGGGTTATAGCAATCAGCCCCAGCATTTT.

This clonotype was seen a few times. V usage is TRBV6-5 and J usage is TRBJ2-7; 7 nucleotides align to TRBD1. In germline, CDR1 is MNHEY, CDR2 SVGAGI. This CDR3 comprises 14 residues. J gave up 4 bases and V 2 bases, and 5 bases lay outside the gene matches. CDR3 amino acids: CASSYLTTGYEQYF. The CDR3 DNA sequence: TGTGCCAGCAGTTACCTTACGACAGGGTACGAGCAGTACTTC.

The V gene is TRBV7-9, the J gene TRBJ2-1; TRBD2 might be the D (5 bases). In germline, CDR1 is SEHNR, CDR2 FQNEAQ (reference sequence). With 0 bases removed from V and 8 bases from J, the gap between germline ends came to 8 bases. The CDR3 contains 13 residues. DNA of the CDR3: TGTGCCAGCAGCTTAGCGGGAGCTCATGAGCAGTTCTTC. This encodes CASSLAGAHEQFF.

The V call is TRBV5-5, the J call TRBJ2-3; D remains unclear. Germline V lookup: CDR1 SGHKS, CDR2 YYEKEE (reference sequence). This CDR3 spans 14 amino acids. V was cut by 5 bases and J by 2 bases, with 12 bases left in between. For the CDR3, the DNA is TGTGCCAGCAGTCCTTGGCGGCTCACAGATACGCAGTATTTT. Residues: CASSPWRLTDTQYF.

The chain links TRBV30 to TRBJ2-3; D perhaps matches TRBD1 (5 bases). The CDR3 loop spans 15 amino acids. Trimming left V 1 base short and J 6 bases short, with 17 bases between. Germline V CDR1 and CDR2: GTSNPN, SVGIG (reference sequence). The DNA of the CDR3 is TGTGCCTGGAGTGGTAGTTCACAGGTTGGGGATACGCAGTATTTT. Its protein product is CAWSGSSQVGDTQYF.

The table lists this clonotype with a few counts. The rearrangement uses TRBV7-9 and TRBJ1-4, with D perhaps TRBD1 (6 bases). Trimming shortened V by 5 bases and J by 5 bases, and 12 bases separated the two germline ends. The CDR3 runs 14 residues. The germline gives CDR1 SEHNR, CDR2 FQNEAQ (reference sequence). The CDR3 bases are TGTGCCAGCAGCCCCACAGGGAAAAATGAAAAACTGTTTTTT. Its translation is CASSPTGKNEKLFF.

V usage is TRBV6-2 or TRBV6-3 and J usage is TRBJ1-2; 11 nucleotides match TRBD1. In germline, CDR1 is MNHEY, CDR2 SVGEGT. There are 15 residues in the CDR3. The J segment lost 5 bases and the V segment lost 6 bases, leaving 8 bases of the junction unmatched. This CDR3 is CASSPGQGVRYGYTF. In DNA form, the CDR3 reads TGTGCCAGCAGCCCGGGACAGGGGGTTCGATATGGCTACACCTTC.

This clonotype was counted a few times. The J gene is TRBJ1-5, the V gene TRBV20-1; no reliable D call. V lost 1 base, J lost 1 base, and 11 bases lay in between. Germline-derived CDR1 and CDR2 are DFQATT and SNEGSKA (reference sequence). The CDR3 totals 15 residues. CDR3 bases: TGCAGTGCTAGAGGGACGGGTTGGAGCAATCAGCCCCAGCATTTT. It specifies CSARGTGWSNQPQHF.

The rearrangement uses TRBV4-3 and TRBJ2-1; TRBD1 matches at 9 bases. V lost 2 bases, J lost 5 bases, and 1 base stayed unmatched. Germline CDR1 reads LGHNA; CDR2 reads YSLEER. The CDR3 consists of 14 residues. CDR3 nucleotides: TGCGCCAGCAGCCAAAACAGGGGGCACAATGAGCAGTTCTTC. Translating gives CASSQNRGHNEQFF.

The V and J genes are TRBV5-8 and TRBJ2-6, with D possibly being TRBD2 (6 bases). There are 20 residues in the CDR3. Trimming took 3 bases from V and 4 from J, leaving 26 bases between them. Germline V gene lookup returns CDR1 SGHTS and CDR2 YDEGEE. CDR3 nucleotides: TGTGCCAGCAGCTCCTCGGGGGAGGCGGGCTATCTCACCGGGGCCAACGTCCTGACTTTC. It is translated as CASSSSGEAGYLTGANVLTF.